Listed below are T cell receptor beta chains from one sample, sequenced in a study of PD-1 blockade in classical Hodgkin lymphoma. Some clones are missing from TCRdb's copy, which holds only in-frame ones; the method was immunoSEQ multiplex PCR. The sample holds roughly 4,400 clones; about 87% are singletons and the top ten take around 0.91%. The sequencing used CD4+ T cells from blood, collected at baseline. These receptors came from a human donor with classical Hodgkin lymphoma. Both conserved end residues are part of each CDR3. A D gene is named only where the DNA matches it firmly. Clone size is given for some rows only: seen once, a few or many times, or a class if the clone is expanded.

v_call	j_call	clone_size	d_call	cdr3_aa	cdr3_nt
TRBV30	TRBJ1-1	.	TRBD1	CAWSHGQGGTEAFF	TGTGCCTGGAGTCATGGACAGGGGGGCACTGAAGCTTTCTTT
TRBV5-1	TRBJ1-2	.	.	CASSLAVDYGYTF	TGCGCCAGCAGCTTGGCGGTAGACTATGGCTACACCTTC
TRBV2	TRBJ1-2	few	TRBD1	CASRATGEVGYTF	TGTGCCAGCAGAGCGACAGGGGAGGTCGGCTACACCTTC
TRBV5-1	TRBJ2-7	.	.	CASSPIQGRGEQYF	TGCGCCAGCAGCCCAATACAGGGTCGGGGCGAGCAGTACTTC
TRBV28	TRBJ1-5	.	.	CASSMLRRLDQPQHF	TGTGCCAGCAGTATGTTAAGAAGGCTGGATCAGCCCCAGCATTTT
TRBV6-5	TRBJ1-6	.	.	CASTLRGDNSPLHF	TGTGCCAGCACCCTACGTGGGGATAATTCACCCCTCCACTTT
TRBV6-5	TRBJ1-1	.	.	CASSYGRKLNTEAFF	TGTGCCAGCAGTTACGGGCGTAAGCTTAACACTGAAGCTTTCTTT
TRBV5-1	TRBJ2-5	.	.	CASSIRSGGGETQYF	TGCGCCAGCAGCATACGGTCTGGGGGTGGAGAGACCCAGTACTTC
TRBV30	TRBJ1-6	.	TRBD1	CAWNNRGQGSPLHF	TGTGCCTGGAACAACAGGGGGCAAGGTTCACCCCTCCACTTT
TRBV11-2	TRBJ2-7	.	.	CASSLSGIEQYF	TGTGCCAGCAGCTTATCAGGGATCGAGCAGTACTTC
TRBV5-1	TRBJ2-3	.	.	CASSVYSTDTQYF	TGCGCCAGCAGCGTTTACAGCACAGATACGCAGTATTTT
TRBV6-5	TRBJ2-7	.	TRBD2	CASSPGGGYEQYF	TGTGCCAGCAGCCCGGGGGGTGGCTACGAGCAGTACTTC
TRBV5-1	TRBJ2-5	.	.	CASSSARAETQYF	TGCGCCAGCAGCTCCGCCAGGGCCGAGACCCAGTACTTC
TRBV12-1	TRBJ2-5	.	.	CASSFGLAGGAWETQYF	TGTGCCAGCAGCTTTGGACTAGCGGGGGGGGCTTGGGAGACCCAGTACTTC
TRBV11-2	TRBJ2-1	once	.	CASSPTRSNNEQFF	TGTGCCAGCAGCCCGACGAGAAGTAACAATGAGCAGTTCTTC
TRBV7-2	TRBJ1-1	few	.	CASSHSTAEAFF	TGTGCCAGCAGCCATTCAACCGCTGAAGCTTTCTTT
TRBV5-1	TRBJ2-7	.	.	CASSLQGTWSYEQYF	TGCGCCAGCAGCTTGCAGGGTACATGGTCCTACGAGCAGTACTTC
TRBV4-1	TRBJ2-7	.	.	CASSQPGLGLSFGEQYF	TGCGCCAGCAGCCAACCGGGGCTTGGTCTCTCGTTCGGGGAGCAGTACTTC
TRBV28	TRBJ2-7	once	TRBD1	CASAISGTGFREQYF	TGTGCCAGCGCAATCTCCGGGACAGGGTTCCGCGAGCAGTACTTC
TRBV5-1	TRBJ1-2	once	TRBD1	CASDVGQGAYGYTF	TGCGCCAGCGACGTGGGACAGGGGGCTTATGGCTACACCTTC
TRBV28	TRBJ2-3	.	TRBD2	CASRGAGAGMDTQYF	TGTGCCAGCAGGGGAGCGGGGGCGGGGATGGATACGCAGTATTTT
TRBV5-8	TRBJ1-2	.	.	CASSFGQFYGYTF	TGTGCCAGCAGCTTCGGTCAGTTCTATGGCTACACCTTC
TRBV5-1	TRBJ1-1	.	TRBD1	CASSDNRGGAEAFF	TGCGCCAGCAGCGACAACAGGGGTGGGGCTGAAGCTTTCTTT
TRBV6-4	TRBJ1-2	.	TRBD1	CASTWKRMTRDRTNYGYTF	TGTGCCAGCACCTGGAAGCGGATGACGCGGGACAGGACAAACTATGGCTACACCTTC
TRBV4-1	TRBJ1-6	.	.	CASSQAGGEGFNSPLHF	TGCGCCAGCAGCCAAGCGGGTGGTGAGGGCTTTAATTCACCCCTCCACTTT
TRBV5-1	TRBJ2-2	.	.	CASSSDRDFNTGELFF	TGCGCCAGCAGCTCCGACAGGGACTTTAACACCGGGGAGCTGTTTTTT
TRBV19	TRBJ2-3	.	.	CASSITATDTQYF	TGTGCCAGTAGTATAACGGCCACAGATACGCAGTATTTT
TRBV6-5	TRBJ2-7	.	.	CASRPGDFSYEQYF	TGTGCCAGCAGACCCGGGGACTTCTCCTACGAGCAGTACTTC
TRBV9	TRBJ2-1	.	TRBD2	CASSALGRGGLNEQFF	TGTGCCAGCAGCGCCCTAGGGCGGGGGGGCCTCAATGAGCAGTTCTTC
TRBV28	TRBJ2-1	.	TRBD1	CASSQRQYRGINNEQFF	TGTGCCAGCAGTCAAAGACAATACAGGGGTATCAACAATGAGCAGTTCTTC
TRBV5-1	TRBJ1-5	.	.	CASRVVDYQPQHF	TGCGCCAGCAGAGTGGTAGATTATCAGCCCCAGCATTTT
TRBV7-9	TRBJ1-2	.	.	CASSRLGGDGYTF	TGTGCCAGCAGCCGACTGGGGGGCGATGGCTACACCTTC
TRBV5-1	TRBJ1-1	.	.	CASSLASNTEAFF	TGCGCCAGCAGCTTGGCCTCGAACACTGAAGCTTTCTTT
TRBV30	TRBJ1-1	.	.	CAWSVVGGGVNTEAFF	TGTGCCTGGAGTGTAGTAGGAGGGGGGGTGAACACTGAAGCTTTCTTT
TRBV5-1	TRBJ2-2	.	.	CASSLGPEGARELFF	TGCGCCAGCAGCTTGGGCCCTGAAGGGGCCAGGGAGCTGTTTTTT
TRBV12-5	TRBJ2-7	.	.	CASGLVVRNYEQYF	TGTGCTAGTGGTTTGGTAGTACGTAATTACGAGCAGTACTTC
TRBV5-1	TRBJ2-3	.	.	CASSLDGLTDTQYF	TGCGCCAGCAGCTTGGACGGATTAACAGATACGCAGTATTTT
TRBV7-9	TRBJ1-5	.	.	CASSPEGGMSQPQHF	TGTGCCAGCAGCCCCGAAGGAGGGATGAGTCAGCCCCAGCATTTT
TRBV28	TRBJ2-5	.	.	CASKRFSREQETQYF	TGTGCCAGCAAAAGGTTTAGCAGAGAACAAGAGACCCAGTACTTC
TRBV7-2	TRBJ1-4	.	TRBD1	CASSLGDRGRGTNEKLFF	TGTGCCAGCAGCTTAGGGGACAGGGGGCGCGGAACTAATGAAAAACTGTTTTTT
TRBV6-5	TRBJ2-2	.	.	CASSYWPLNTGELFF	TGTGCCAGCAGTTATTGGCCGTTAAACACCGGGGAGCTGTTTTTT
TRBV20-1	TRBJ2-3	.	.	CSARVQDTQYF	TGCAGTGCTAGAGTCCAGGATACGCAGTATTTT
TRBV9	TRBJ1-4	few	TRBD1	CASSVTGNEKLFF	TGTGCCAGCAGCGTGACAGGGAATGAAAAACTGTTTTTT
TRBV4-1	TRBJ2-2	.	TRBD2	CASSPVLAGGPGTPGELFF	TGCGCCAGCAGCCCCGTATTAGCGGGGGGGCCAGGTACCCCCGGGGAGCTGTTTTTT